These 10 T cell receptor beta chains came from one sample sequenced in a study of CD8 T cells in Susac syndrome. Random hexamers were used to reverse transcribe the RNA input (roughly 0.5 to 1 ug). TCRdb analysed the immunoSEQ multiplex PCR reads with MiXCR anew, one entry per CDR3 protein. The table lists 150,000 to 200,000 distinct CDR3 sequences, approximately 94% of them singletons. The source material was CD4+ T cells from PBMCs. These receptors all come from a human donor with multiple sclerosis.

This chain uses TRBV9 with TRBJ2-1, with D perhaps TRBD1 (6 bases). V lost 4 bases and J lost 3, with 8 bases in between. The CDR3 sequence is 13 residues long. The germline V gene has CDR1 SGDLS and CDR2 YYNGEE. As DNA, the CDR3 is TGTGCCAGCAGCCTGACAGGCTACAATGAGCAGTTCTTC. It yields the protein CASSLTGYNEQFF. The complete variable domain, with remaining parts taken from reference TRBV9 and TRBJ2-1, reads DSGVTQTPKHLITATGQRVTLRCSPRSGDLSVYWYQQSLDQGLQFLIQYYNGEERAKGNILERFSAQQFPDLHSELNLSSLELGDSALYFCASSLTGYNEQFFGPGTRLTVL.

The V and J genes are TRBV12-3 or TRBV12-4 and TRBJ2-7; 7 positions agree with TRBD1. This CDR3 has 15 amino acids. The trim removed 7 bases at V and 0 bases at J, leaving 9 bases unmatched. The CDR3 DNA reads as TGTGCCAGCACCCTAGAGACAGGGAGCTCCTACGAGCAGTACTTC. It is translated as CASTLETGSSYEQYF.

The V gene is TRBV14, the J gene TRBJ1-1; possible D gene TRBD1, 5 bases. The CDR3 has 14 residues. V gave up 4 bases and J gave up 9 bases, with 18 bases separating them. Germline loops: CDR1 SGHDN, CDR2 FVKESK. Here the CDR3 DNA reads TGTGCCAGCAGCCTTTGGGGGTCAACCTTTCAAGCTTTCTTT. Residues: CASSLWGSTFQAFF.

The chain has TRBV30 and TRBJ2-1; TRBD2 agrees at 8 bases. The V gene end was trimmed by 2 bases and the J gene end by 15 bases; junction bases not matched to a gene: 27. The CDR3 contains 18 residues. Per the germline V gene, CDR1 is GTSNPN and CDR2 is SVGIG (reference sequence). The CDR3 DNA reads as TGTGCCTGGAGTCCCCCGTACCAGCGGGAGCCGCCGAGATCAGTTCGGTTCTTC. This sequence encodes CAWSPPYQREPPRSVRFF.

V is TRBV20-1 and J is TRBJ2-3, with 9 bases aligning to TRBD2. Trimming removed 0 bases from V and 2 bases from J; junction bases left unmatched: 3. This CDR3 is built from 15 residues. Germline CDR1 is DFQATT and CDR2 is SNEGSKA (reference sequence). CDR3 amino acids: CSARDPSGVTDTQYF. In DNA form, the CDR3 reads TGCAGTGCTAGAGATCCTAGCGGGGTCACAGATACGCAGTATTTT.

The chain is built from TRBV12-3 or TRBV12-4 and TRBJ2-7; 8 nucleotides match TRBD1. The CDR3 sequence is 12 residues long. V lost 5 bases, J lost 6 bases, and 3 bases stayed unmatched. CDR3 sequence (DNA): TGTGCCAGCAGTGACAGGGGTCCCGAGCAGTACTTC. This translates into CASSDRGPEQYF.

V is TRBV5-1 and J is TRBJ2-2, with D possibly being TRBD2 (6 bases). This CDR3 comprises 15 residues. Trimming took off 2 bases at V and 1 base at J, with 9 bases between the two ends. Germline CDR1 is SGHRS and CDR2 is YFSETQ. CDR3 protein: CASSFSGLNTGELFF. The CDR3 DNA reads as TGCGCCAGCAGCTTTAGCGGCTTGAACACCGGGGAGCTGTTTTTT.

The V gene is TRBV27, the J gene TRBJ2-3; the D is unclear. Germline V gives CDR1 MNHEY, CDR2 SMNVEV (reference sequence). The CDR3 sequence is 15 residues long. The V end was cut by 8 bases, the J end by 4 bases, with 19 bases between. CDR3 protein: CASARLGIIADTQYF. The CDR3 DNA follows: TGTGCCAGCGCTCGATTGGGGATTATCGCAGATACGCAGTATTTT.

This clonotype appeared a few times. The CDR3 bases are TGTGCCAGCTTTTGGACAGGGGGCTACGAGCAGTACTTC. This gives the protein CASFWTGGYEQYF. The V call is TRBV6-2 or TRBV6-3, the J call TRBJ2-7; TRBD1 agrees at 10 bases. This CDR3 spans 13 amino acids. Trimming at V came to 8 bases and at J to 3 bases, leaving 4 bases not matched to a gene. Germline V gene lookup returns CDR1 MNHEY and CDR2 SVGEGT.

This chain links TRBV27 with TRBJ1-1; the D gene is possibly TRBD1 (5 bases). V was clipped by 5 bases and J by 3 bases, with 10 bases between them. This CDR3 has 13 amino acids. CDR1 and CDR2 from the germline V gene are MNHEY and SMNVEV (reference sequence). The CDR3 loop is CASSLRGDTEAFF. DNA of the CDR3: TGTGCCAGCAGTCTAAGGGGTGACACTGAAGCTTTCTTT.